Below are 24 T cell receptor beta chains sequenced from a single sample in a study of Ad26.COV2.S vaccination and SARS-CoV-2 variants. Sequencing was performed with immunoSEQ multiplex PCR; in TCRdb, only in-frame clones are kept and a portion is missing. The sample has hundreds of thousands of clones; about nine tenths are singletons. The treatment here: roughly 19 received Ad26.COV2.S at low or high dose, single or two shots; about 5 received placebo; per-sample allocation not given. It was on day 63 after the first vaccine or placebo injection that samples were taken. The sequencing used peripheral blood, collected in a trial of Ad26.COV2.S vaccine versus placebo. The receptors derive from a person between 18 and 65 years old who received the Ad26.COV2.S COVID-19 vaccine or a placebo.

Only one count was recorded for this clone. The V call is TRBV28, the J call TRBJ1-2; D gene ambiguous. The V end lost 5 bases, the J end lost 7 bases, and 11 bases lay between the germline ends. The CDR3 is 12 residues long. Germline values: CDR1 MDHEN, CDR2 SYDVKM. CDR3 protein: CASSLTSGGYTF. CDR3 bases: TGTGCCAGCAGTCTAACATCGGGTGGCTACACCTTC.

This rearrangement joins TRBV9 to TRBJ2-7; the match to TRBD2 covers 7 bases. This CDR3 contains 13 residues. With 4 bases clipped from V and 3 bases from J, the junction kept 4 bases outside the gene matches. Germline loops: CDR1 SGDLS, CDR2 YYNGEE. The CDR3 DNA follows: TGTGCCAGCAGCCCCCGGGACTACTACGAGCAGTACTTC. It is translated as CASSPRDYYEQYF.

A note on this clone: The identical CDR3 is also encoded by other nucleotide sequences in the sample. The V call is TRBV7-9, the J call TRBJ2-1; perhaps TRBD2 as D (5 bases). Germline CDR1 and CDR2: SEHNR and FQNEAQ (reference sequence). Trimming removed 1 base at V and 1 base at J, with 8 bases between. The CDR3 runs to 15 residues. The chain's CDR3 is CASSLVGSSYNEQFF. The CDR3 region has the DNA TGTGCCAGCAGCTTAGTGGGGAGTTCCTACAATGAGCAGTTCTTC.

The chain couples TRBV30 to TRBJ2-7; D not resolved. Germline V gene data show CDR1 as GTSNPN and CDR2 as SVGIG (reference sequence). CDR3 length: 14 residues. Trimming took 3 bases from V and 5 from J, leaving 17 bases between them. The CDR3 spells CAWRHRPEANEQYF. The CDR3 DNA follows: TGTGCCTGGAGGCACAGACCGGAAGCCAACGAGCAGTACTTC.

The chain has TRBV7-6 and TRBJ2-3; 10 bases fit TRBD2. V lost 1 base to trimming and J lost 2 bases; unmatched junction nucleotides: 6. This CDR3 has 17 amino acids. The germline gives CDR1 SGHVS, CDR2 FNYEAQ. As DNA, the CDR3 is TGTGCCAGCAGCTTAGAGGGTCTAGCGGGGGACACAGATACGCAGTATTTT. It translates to CASSLEGLAGDTDTQYF.

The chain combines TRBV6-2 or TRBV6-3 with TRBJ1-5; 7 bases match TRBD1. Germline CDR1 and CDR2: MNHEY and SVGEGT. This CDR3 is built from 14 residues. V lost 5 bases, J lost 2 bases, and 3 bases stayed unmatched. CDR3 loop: CASSRQGGNQPQHF. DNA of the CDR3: TGTGCCAGCAGTCGACAGGGAGGCAATCAGCCCCAGCATTTT.

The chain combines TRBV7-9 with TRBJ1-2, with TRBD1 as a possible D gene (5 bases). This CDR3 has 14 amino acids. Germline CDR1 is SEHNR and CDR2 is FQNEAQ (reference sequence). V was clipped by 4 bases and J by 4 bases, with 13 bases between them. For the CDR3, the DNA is TGTGCCAGCAGCTCATCGACAGCCTTCTATGGCTACACCTTC. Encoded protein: CASSSSTAFYGYTF.

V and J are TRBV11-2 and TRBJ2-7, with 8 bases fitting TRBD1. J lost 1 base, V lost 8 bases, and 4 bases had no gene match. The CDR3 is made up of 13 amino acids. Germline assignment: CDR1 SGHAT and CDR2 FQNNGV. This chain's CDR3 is CASGNRGSYEQYF. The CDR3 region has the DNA TGTGCCAGCGGAAACAGGGGGTCCTACGAGCAGTACTTC.

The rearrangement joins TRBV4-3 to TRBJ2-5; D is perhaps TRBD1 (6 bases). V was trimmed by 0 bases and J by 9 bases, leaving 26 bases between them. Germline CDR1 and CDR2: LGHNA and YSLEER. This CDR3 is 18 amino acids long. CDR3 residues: CASSQDPPRYGGAAAQYF. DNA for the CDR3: TGCGCCAGCAGCCAAGACCCCCCAAGATATGGGGGCGCGGCGGCCCAGTACTTC.

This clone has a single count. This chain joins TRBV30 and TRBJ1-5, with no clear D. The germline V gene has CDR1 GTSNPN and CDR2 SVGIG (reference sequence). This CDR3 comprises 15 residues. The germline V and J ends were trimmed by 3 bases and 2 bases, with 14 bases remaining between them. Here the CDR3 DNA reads TGTGCCTGGAGCCGGACGTCAGACGGCAATCAGCCCCAGCATTTT. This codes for CAWSRTSDGNQPQHF.

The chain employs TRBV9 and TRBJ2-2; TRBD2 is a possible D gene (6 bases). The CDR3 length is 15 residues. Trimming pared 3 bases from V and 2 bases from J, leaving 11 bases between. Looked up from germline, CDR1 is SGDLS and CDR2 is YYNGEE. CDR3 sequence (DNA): TGTGCCAGCAGCGCTAGCGAGGTTAACACCGGGGAGCTGTTTTTT. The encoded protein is CASSASEVNTGELFF.

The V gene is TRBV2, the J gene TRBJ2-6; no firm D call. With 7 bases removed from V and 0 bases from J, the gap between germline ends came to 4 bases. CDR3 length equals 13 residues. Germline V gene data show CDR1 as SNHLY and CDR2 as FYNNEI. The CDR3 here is CASTRSGANVLTF. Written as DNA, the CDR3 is TGTGCCAGCACCCGCTCTGGGGCCAACGTCCTGACTTTC.

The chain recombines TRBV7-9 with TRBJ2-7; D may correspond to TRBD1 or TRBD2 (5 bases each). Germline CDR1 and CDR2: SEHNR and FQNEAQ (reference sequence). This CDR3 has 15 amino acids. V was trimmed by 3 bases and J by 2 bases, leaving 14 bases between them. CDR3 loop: CASSLPPGPTYEQYF. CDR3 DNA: TGTGCCAGCAGCTTGCCTCCGGGACCGACCTACGAGCAGTACTTC.

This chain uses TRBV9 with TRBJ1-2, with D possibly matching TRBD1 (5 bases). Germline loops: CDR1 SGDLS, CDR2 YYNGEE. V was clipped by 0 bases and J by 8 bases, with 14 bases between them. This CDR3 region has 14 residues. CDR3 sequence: CASSVDPGSVGYTF. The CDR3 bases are TGTGCCAGCAGCGTAGATCCAGGGTCGGTCGGCTACACCTTC. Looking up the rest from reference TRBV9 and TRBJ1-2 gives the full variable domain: DSGVTQTPKHLITATGQRVTLRCSPRSGDLSVYWYQQSLDQGLQFLIQYYNGEERAKGNILERFSAQQFPDLHSELNLSSLELGDSALYFCASSVDPGSVGYTFGSGTRLTVV.

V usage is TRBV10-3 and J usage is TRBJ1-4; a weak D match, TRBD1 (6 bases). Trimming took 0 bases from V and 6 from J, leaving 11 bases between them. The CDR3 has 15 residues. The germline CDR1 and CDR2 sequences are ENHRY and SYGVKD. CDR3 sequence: CAISESGGFDEKLFF. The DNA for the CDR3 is TGTGCCATCAGTGAGTCGGGGGGCTTCGATGAAAAACTGTTTTTT.

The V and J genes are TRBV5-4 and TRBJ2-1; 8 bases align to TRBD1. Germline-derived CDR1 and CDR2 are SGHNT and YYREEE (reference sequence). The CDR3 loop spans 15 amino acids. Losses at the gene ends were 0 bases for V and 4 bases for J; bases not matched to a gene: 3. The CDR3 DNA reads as TGTGCCAGCAGCTTGGTCGGACAGGGATACAATGAGCAGTTCTTC. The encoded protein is CASSLVGQGYNEQFF.

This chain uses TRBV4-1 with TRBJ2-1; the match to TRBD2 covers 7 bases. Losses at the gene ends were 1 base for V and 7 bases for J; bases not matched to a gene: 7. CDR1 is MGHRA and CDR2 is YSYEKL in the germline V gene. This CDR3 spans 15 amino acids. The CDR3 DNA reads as TGCGCCAGCAGCCAAGTGGGGGAGGGCCAAAATGAGCAGTTCTTC. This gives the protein CASSQVGEGQNEQFF.

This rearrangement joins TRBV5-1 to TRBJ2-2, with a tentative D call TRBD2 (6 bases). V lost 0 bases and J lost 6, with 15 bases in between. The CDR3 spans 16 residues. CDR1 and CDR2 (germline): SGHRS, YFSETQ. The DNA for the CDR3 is TGCGCCAGCAGCTTGGAGGGACTCCTTTTGTCCGGGGAGCTGTTTTTT. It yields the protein CASSLEGLLLSGELFF.

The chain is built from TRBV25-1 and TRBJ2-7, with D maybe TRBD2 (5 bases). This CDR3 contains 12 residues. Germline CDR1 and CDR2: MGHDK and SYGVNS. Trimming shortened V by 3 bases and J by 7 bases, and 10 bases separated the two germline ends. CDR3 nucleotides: TGTGCCAGCAGTGACGGGGATGTGGAGCAGTACTTC. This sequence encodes CASSDGDVEQYF.

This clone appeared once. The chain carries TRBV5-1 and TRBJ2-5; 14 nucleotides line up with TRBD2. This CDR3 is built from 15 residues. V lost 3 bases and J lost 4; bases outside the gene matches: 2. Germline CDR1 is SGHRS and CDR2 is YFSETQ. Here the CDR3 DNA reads TGCGCCAGCAGCTCGGGACTAGCGGGAGTAGAGACCCAGTACTTC. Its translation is CASSSGLAGVETQYF.

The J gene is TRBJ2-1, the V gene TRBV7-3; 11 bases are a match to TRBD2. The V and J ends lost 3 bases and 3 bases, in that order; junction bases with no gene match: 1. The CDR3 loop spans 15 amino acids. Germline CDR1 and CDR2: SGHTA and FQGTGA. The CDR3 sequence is CASSLGLADYNEQFF. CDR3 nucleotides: TGTGCCAGCAGCTTGGGACTAGCGGACTACAATGAGCAGTTCTTC.

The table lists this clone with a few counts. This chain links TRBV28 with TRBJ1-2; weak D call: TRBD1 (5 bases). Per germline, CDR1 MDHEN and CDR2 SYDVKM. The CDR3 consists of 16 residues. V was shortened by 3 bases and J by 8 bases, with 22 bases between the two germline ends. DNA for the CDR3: TGTGCCAGCAGTTTCGCAAACCGACAGAGAATAGGGGGCTACACCTTC. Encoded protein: CASSFANRQRIGGYTF.

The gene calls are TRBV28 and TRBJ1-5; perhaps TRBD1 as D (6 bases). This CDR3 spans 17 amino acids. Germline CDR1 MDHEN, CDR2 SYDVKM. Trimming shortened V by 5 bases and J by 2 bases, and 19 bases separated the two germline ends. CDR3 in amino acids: CASSRGTTGLGNQPQHF. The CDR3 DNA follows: TGTGCCAGCAGTCGAGGGACTACAGGGTTAGGCAATCAGCCCCAGCATTTT.

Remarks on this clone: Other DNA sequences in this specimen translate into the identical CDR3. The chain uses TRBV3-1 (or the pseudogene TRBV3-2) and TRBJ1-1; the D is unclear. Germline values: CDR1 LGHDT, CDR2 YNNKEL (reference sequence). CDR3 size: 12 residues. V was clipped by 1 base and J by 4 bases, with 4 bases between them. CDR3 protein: CASSQGPTEAFF. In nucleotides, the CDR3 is TGTGCCAGCAGCCAAGGTCCCACTGAAGCTTTCTTT.